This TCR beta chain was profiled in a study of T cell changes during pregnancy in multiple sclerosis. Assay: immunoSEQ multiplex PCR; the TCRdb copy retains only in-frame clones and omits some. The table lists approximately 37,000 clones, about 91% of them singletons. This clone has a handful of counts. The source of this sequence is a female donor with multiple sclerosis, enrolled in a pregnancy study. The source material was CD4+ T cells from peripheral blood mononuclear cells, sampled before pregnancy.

CDR3 protein: CSVREADGEAFF. CDR3 in DNA: TGCAGCGTTAGGGAGGCGGACGGTGAAGCTTTCTTT. The chain couples TRBV29-1 to TRBJ1-1; D is undetermined. The CDR3 contains 12 residues. CDR1 is SQVTM, CDR2 ANQGSEA, per germline. V was trimmed by 5 bases and J by 7 bases, leaving 14 bases between them.